This T cell receptor beta chain came from a study of OX40 agonist ivuxolimab in advanced cancers. About the investigation overall: Ivuxolimab was an agonistic, fully human IgG2 monoclonal antibody directed against OX40 (CD134), a costimulatory receptor. Intravenous ivuxolimab was administered to patients every 2 weeks at six dose levels: 0.01, 0.1, 0.3, 1.5, 3 and 10 mg/kg. Among the roughly 54 dose-escalation patients, approximately 20 had hepatocellular carcinoma, roughly 15 melanoma, 9 renal cell carcinoma and 9 head and neck cancer. In the dose-escalation cohort, roughly four fifths of patients were male, and the mean age was around 60 years, with a range of roughly 23 to 85. Patients were allowed to have had prior anti-PD-1, anti-PD-L1 or anti-CTLA-4 therapy, and 40% of the dose-escalation patients had previously received checkpoint inhibitors. Three dose-escalation patients achieved partial responses, one with hepatocellular carcinoma and two with cutaneous melanoma. The point of sequencing TCRbeta in the periphery was to test whether ivuxolimab changed TCR sequence diversity and drove clonal T-cell expansion. The paper covers the monotherapy dose-escalation part of the phase I ivuxolimab trial, which included N = 52 patients.

Genomic DNA was extracted from sorted cells for sequencing of the TCRbeta CDR3 region. TCRbeta CDR3 regions were sequenced using the immunoSEQ Assay. TCRdb provides this immuneACCESS table in a form limited to in-frame rearrangements. Some clones are lacking; in checked studies, under half of them reflect an unresolved V gene, and why the rest are absent is not known. The sample yields about 100,000 clones; 75% to 95% were counted once. The ten most abundant clones make up approximately 0.34% of the sample. The germline V and J ends show losses of 3 bases and 4 bases respectively, and no gene match explains 9 bases of the junction. The CDR3 spans 15 residues, from the cysteine through the phenylalanine. CDR3 DNA is the only sequence kept; it has 45 bases, read in frame from the first base. From the germline V gene, CDR1 is SGHVT and CDR2 is SQSDAQ. Beyond this particular receptor, the publication reports: Partial responders in the 0.1-3.0 mg/kg groups had among the lowest normalized peripheral clonal expansion, especially among CD8+ T cells. The antigen specificity of the peripheral T cells that underwent clonal expansion was not determined. Low levels of normalized T-cell clonal expansion were also seen in some patients who did not respond. Clonal expansion of both CD4+ and CD8+ blood T cells was observed from baseline to week 6 at doses 0.1 to 3.0 mg/kg. On average, CD8+ T cells showed more expanded clones than CD4+ T cells after ivuxolimab.

On this clone itself: What antigen it recognizes has not been identified. Qualities for individual bases were not recorded, and no much larger clone is one base off.

The trial excluded patients who had a history of autoimmune disease or who were on systemic immunosuppression. Peripheral blood for TCR sequencing was collected from all dose cohorts at baseline, on cycle 4 day 1, and on cycle 7 day 1. Samples came from an open-label, multicenter, first-in-human phase I dose-escalation trial of ivuxolimab. Adults with locally advanced or metastatic head and neck squamous cell, hepatocellular, melanoma or renal cell carcinoma were enrolled in the trial. Before TCR sequencing, CD4+ T cells and CD8+ T cells were sorted from peripheral blood as separate populations. The sample in question was CD4+ or CD8+ T cells sorted from blood, obtained in a trial of the OX40 agonist ivuxolimab. The chain joins TRBV7-4 to TRBJ2-7; 7 bases in between match TRBD2. This TCR was sampled from an adult with an advanced solid tumor such as melanoma, head and neck, liver or kidney cancer. The CDR3 sequence is CASSFLWRECYEQYF. The sequenced DNA: TGTGCCAGCAGCTTTCTATGGCGGGAGTGTTACGAGCAGTACTTC.